The 24 T cell receptor beta chains below all came from one sample that was sequenced in a study of type 1 regulatory T cells. General study results and limits: Compared with non-type 1 regulatory T cells, type 1 regulatory T cells showed a more restricted TCR repertoire.

No antigens are known for them. Via MiXCR, TCRdb re-called the reads, giving one row per CDR3 protein. Of tens of thousands of distinct CDR3 sequences in the sample, less than 25% are singletons; the top ten hold roughly 8.3%. What was sequenced was cultured type 1 regulatory T (Tr1) cells, either the whole culture or a sorted fraction (not recorded which). The receptors come from a human donor in good health.

This clonotype showed up many times. The chain joins TRBV5-1 to TRBJ1-4; perhaps TRBD1 as D (5 bases). CDR1 SGHRS and CDR2 YFSETQ come from the germline V gene. V was shortened by 4 bases and J by 8 bases, with 18 bases between the two germline ends. The CDR3 totals 15 residues. The CDR3 loop is CASSLTPGRDEKLFF. CDR3 bases: TGCGCCAGCAGCCTAACCCCGGGACGAGACGAAAAACTGTTTTTT.

This clonotype was detected only a few times. This sequence joins TRBV18 and TRBJ2-1, with 7 bases lining up with TRBD1. The CDR3 sequence is 15 residues long. Germline CDR1 reads KGHSH; CDR2 reads LQKENI. V lost 3 bases, J lost 2 bases, and 4 bases stayed unmatched. DNA for the CDR3: TGTGCCAGCTCACCGGGAACAGGGGCCTACAATGAGCAGTTCTTC. It translates to CASSPGTGAYNEQFF.

The chain employs TRBV9 and TRBJ2-5, with TRBD1 identical over 7 bases. The trim removed 4 bases at V and 5 bases at J, leaving 5 bases unmatched. Germline V CDR1 and CDR2: SGDLS, YYNGEE. This CDR3 has 13 residues. The CDR3 protein is CASSLHRGETQYF. In DNA form, the CDR3 reads TGTGCCAGCAGCCTCCACAGGGGTGAGACCCAGTACTTC.

The chain is built from TRBV6-2 or TRBV6-3 and TRBJ2-7; 8 bases are a match to TRBD2. From germline, CDR1 is MNHEY and CDR2 SVGEGT. V trimming: 5 bases; J trimming: 5 bases; junction bases outside the gene matches: 11. CDR3 length: 15 amino acids. CDR3 coding DNA: TGTGCCAGCAGTAATCCTGGACGGGAGGGTCACGAGCAGTACTTC. Its translation: CASSNPGREGHEQYF.

This clonotype appeared a single time. At one end, the junction sequence differs from germline, possibly due to a read error. The V call is TRBV12-3 or TRBV12-4, the J call TRBJ2-7; D gene unclear. CDR3 size: 11 residues. The CDR3 is CASTPTYEQHF. In nucleotides, the CDR3 is TGTGCCAGCACCCCGACCTACGAGCAGCACTTC.

Concerning this clonotype: A read error is possible here, since a much larger clone lies one base away. The gene calls are TRBV11-2 and TRBJ2-5, with 7 positions matching TRBD1. Germline V CDR1 and CDR2: SGHAT, FQNNGV. CDR3 length: 14 amino acids. V shed 6 bases and J 3 bases; nucleotides not matched to a gene: 7. This CDR3 reads CASSSPGGKETQYF. The CDR3 region has the DNA TGTGCCAGCAGTTCCCCAGGGGGAAAAGAGACCCAGTACTTC.

The gene calls are TRBV28 and TRBJ1-5; D is unclear. CDR3 size: 12 residues. V was trimmed by 8 bases and J by 1 base, leaving 6 bases between them. Per germline, CDR1 MDHEN and CDR2 SYDVKM. The CDR3 DNA is TGTGCCAGCCGTGAAAGCAATCAGCCCCAGCATTTT. Protein sequence: CASRESNQPQHF.

This clonotype came up once. The CDR3 coding sequence is TGTGCCTGGAGGGACAGATCAGATACGCAGTATTTT. This sequence encodes CAWRDRSDTQYF. This chain joins TRBV30 and TRBJ2-3, with D maybe TRBD1 (6 bases). Germline values: CDR1 GTSNPN, CDR2 SVGIG (reference sequence). The V end was cut by 3 bases, the J end by 4 bases, with 8 bases between. There are 12 residues in the CDR3.

The chain recombines TRBV6-1 with TRBJ1-6, with 8 positions matching TRBD1. The J segment lost 4 bases and the V segment lost 8 bases, leaving 10 bases of the junction unmatched. Germline CDR1 MNHNS, CDR2 SASEGT. The CDR3 runs 16 residues. The CDR3 here is CASAGRDRRYNSPLHF. DNA of the CDR3: TGTGCCAGCGCAGGACGGGACAGGAGGTATAATTCACCCCTCCACTTT.

This clonotype has more than one count but fewer than ten. The CDR3 nucleotides are TGCAGTGCTAGACGTCGTCTTATGATTGAGACCCAGTACTTC. Translation: CSARRRLMIETQYF. The chain combines TRBV20-1 with TRBJ2-5; D gene uncertain. CDR1 is DFQATT and CDR2 is SNEGSKA in the germline V gene (reference sequence). V lost 2 bases, J lost 5 bases, and 15 bases lay in between. The CDR3 is made up of 14 amino acids.

The chain has TRBV5-8 and TRBJ2-1, with D unresolved. Trimming took 6 bases from V and 2 from J, leaving 9 bases between them. There are 13 residues in the CDR3. Germline V gene data show CDR1 as SGHTS and CDR2 as YDEGEE. The CDR3 DNA reads TGTGCCAGCAACGGGCAGACCTACAATGAGCAGTTCTTC. Its translation: CASNGQTYNEQFF.

Only a few counts were recorded for this clonotype. The chain recombines TRBV12-3 or TRBV12-4 with TRBJ2-1, with 9 bases lining up with TRBD2. V shed 7 bases and J 8 bases; nucleotides not matched to a gene: 9. CDR3 size: 14 residues. CDR3 region: CASTPGLASDEQFF. The CDR3 nucleotides read TGTGCCAGCACCCCGGGACTAGCTAGCGATGAGCAGTTCTTC.

In DNA, the CDR3 is TGTGCCACCAGCGGAACTACAGGGTTTAATATTGCTTTCTTT. Its protein is CATSGTTGFNIAFF. The rearrangement uses TRBV15 and TRBJ1-1; D may be TRBD1 (6 bases). The CDR3 has 14 amino acids. V was shortened by 5 bases and J by 11 bases, with 21 bases between the two germline ends. The germline V gene has CDR1 LNHNV and CDR2 YYDKDF (reference sequence).

The rearrangement links TRBV12-3 or TRBV12-4 to TRBJ2-1; D possibly corresponds to TRBD2 (7 bases). Trimming pared 7 bases from V and 10 bases from J, leaving 14 bases between. This CDR3 comprises 12 residues. CDR3 in DNA: TGTGCCAGCACCACGGGGGGCAACGAGCAGTTCTTC. Amino acid sequence: CASTTGGNEQFF.

This clonotype was recorded many times. DNA of the CDR3: TGTGCCAGCGATCGGGATGGGGTGAAAGATACGCAGTATTTT. Translating gives CASDRDGVKDTQYF. This chain uses TRBV19 with TRBJ2-3; a weak D match, TRBD2 (5 bases). The germline gives CDR1 LNHDA, CDR2 SQIVND (reference sequence). Between the trimmed V and J ends, which lost 9 bases and 5 bases, there was a span of 18 bases. There are 14 residues in the CDR3.

This clonotype was observed a handful of times. This chain connects TRBV20-1 to TRBJ2-1; maybe TRBD2 (6 bases). Germline-derived CDR1 and CDR2 are DFQATT and SNEGSKA (reference sequence). The CDR3 totals 11 residues. The V and J ends lost 3 bases and 9 bases respectively, with 9 bases between them. CDR3 in amino acids: CSASWGGEQFF. The CDR3 nucleotides read TGCAGTGCTAGCTGGGGAGGTGAGCAGTTCTTC.

In its sample, this clonotype was seen many times. The chain employs TRBV5-1 and TRBJ2-1; TRBD2 matches at 10 bases. Looked up from germline, CDR1 is SGHRS and CDR2 is YFSETQ. V was clipped by 0 bases and J by 0 bases; unmatched bases: 0. There are 16 residues in the CDR3. The CDR3 loop reads CASSLASGSSYNEQFF. Written as DNA, the CDR3 is TGCGCCAGCAGCTTGGCTAGCGGGAGCTCCTACAATGAGCAGTTCTTC. The complete variable domain, with remaining parts taken from reference TRBV5-1 and TRBJ2-1, reads KAGVTQTPRYLIKTRGQQVTLSCSPISGHRSVSWYQQTPGQGLQFLFEYFSETQRNKGNFPGRFSGRQFSNSRSEMNVSTLELGDSALYLCASSLASGSSYNEQFFGPGTRLTVL.

The V and J genes are TRBV19 and TRBJ2-3; 8 bases are shared with TRBD2. With V trimmed by 5 bases and J by 2 bases, 6 bases remained unmatched. CDR1 and CDR2 from the germline V gene are LNHDA and SQIVND (reference sequence). The CDR3 runs to 15 residues. In nucleotides, the CDR3 is TGTGCCAGTAGTTTACAAGCGGGGGCCACAGATACGCAGTATTTT. Encoded protein: CASSLQAGATDTQYF.

This clonotype showed up just a few times. CDR3 nucleotide sequence: TGCGCCAGCAGTGAATGGGCTGGGACAGGGAGCAATCAGCCCCAGCATTTT. It yields the protein CASSEWAGTGSNQPQHF. The genes are TRBV10-2 and TRBJ1-5; 9 nucleotides match TRBD1. Trimming at V came to 3 bases and at J to 1 base, leaving 7 bases not matched to a gene. CDR3 length equals 17 residues. Germline values: CDR1 WSHSY, CDR2 SAAADI.

V is TRBV5-1 and J is TRBJ1-2, with D unclear. There are 13 residues in the CDR3. CDR1 is SGHRS, CDR2 YFSETQ, per germline. V shed 3 bases and J shed 6 bases, with 12 bases lying between them. CDR3 residues: CASSSRAMDGYTF. CDR3 DNA sequence: TGCGCCAGCAGCTCCCGCGCGATGGATGGCTACACCTTC.

The sample holds many counts of this clonotype. V is TRBV6-4 and J is TRBJ2-2, with D unclear. CDR1 and CDR2 (germline): MRHNA, SNTAGT. V was clipped by 4 bases and J by 2 bases, with 8 bases between them. The length of the CDR3 is 14 residues. The CDR3 DNA reads as TGTGCCAGCAGTGCCGACTCCAACACCGGGGAGCTGTTTTTT. Encoded protein: CASSADSNTGELFF.

In this sample, this clonotype turned up a few times. The chain uses TRBV11-2 and TRBJ2-4; 10 bases align to TRBD2. Per the germline V gene, CDR1 is SGHAT and CDR2 is FQNNGV. V lost 5 bases to trimming and J lost 4 bases; unmatched junction nucleotides: 8. CDR3 length: 16 amino acids. The CDR3 DNA follows: TGTGCCAGCAGCCACTTGCTAGCGGGGGTGAAAAACATTCAGTACTTC. Translation gives CASSHLLAGVKNIQYF. The entire variable domain, with the rest obtained from reference TRBV11-2 and TRBJ2-4, is as follows: EAGVAQSPRYKIIEKRQSVAFWCNPISGHATLYWYQQILGQGPKLLIQFQNNGVVDDSQLPKDRFSAERLKGVDSTLKIQPAKLEDSAVYLCASSHLLAGVKNIQYFGAGTRLSVL.

The chain combines TRBV12-3 or TRBV12-4 with TRBJ1-1; D not resolved. V was clipped by 6 bases and J by 4 bases, with 12 bases between them. The CDR3 sequence is 13 residues long. The DNA of the CDR3 is TGTGCCAGCAGCCGTCAGGAGCTCACTGAAGCTTTCTTT. Translation gives CASSRQELTEAFF.

V usage is TRBV6-5 and J usage is TRBJ1-2; a weak D match, TRBD1 (6 bases). V was cut by 6 bases and J by 4 bases, with 12 bases left in between. Germline-derived CDR1 and CDR2 are MNHEY and SVGAGI. The CDR3 totals 13 residues. In DNA form, the CDR3 reads TGTGCCAGCAGCAACAGGGCAAGCTATGGCTACACCTTC. This codes for CASSNRASYGYTF.